This T cell receptor (beta chain) was obtained from a study of early T cells in non-severe SARS-CoV-2 infection. Findings and caveats of the study: In VDJdb matching, anti-spike CD8 responses were favored while private and CD4 specificities went missing.

CDR1 is SGHAT and CDR2 is FQNNGV in the germline V gene. The CDR3 contains 13 residues. V was trimmed by 0 bases and J by 4 bases, leaving 6 bases between them. In this sample, this clonotype turned up a few times. Its antigen is not known. TCRdb recomputed calls from the 5' RACE reads with MiXCR, one row per CDR3 protein. Altogether around 79,000 distinct CDR3 sequences are present, around 11% being singletons, with the ten largest covering more than 10%. The material sequenced was whole blood, taken at baseline. The origin of this receptor is an adult who was a healthcare worker with PCR-confirmed SARS-CoV-2 infection or an uninfected control (not recorded which). The V and J genes are TRBV11-2 and TRBJ1-1; TRBD1 might be the D (5 bases). The CDR3 bases are TGTGCCAGCAGCTTAGAGGGGACCACTGAAGCTTTCTTT. This encodes CASSLEGTTEAFF. Looking up the rest from reference TRBV11-2 and TRBJ1-1 gives the full variable domain: EAGVAQSPRYKIIEKRQSVAFWCNPISGHATLYWYQQILGQGPKLLIQFQNNGVVDDSQLPKDRFSAERLKGVDSTLKIQPAKLEDSAVYLCASSLEGTTEAFFGQGTRLTVV.